A selection of T cell receptor beta chains follows, all from one sample in a study of blood T cell repertoires in COVID-19. Here immunoSEQ multiplex PCR was the method, and the copy in TCRdb shows in-frame clones only, minus some. The sample includes tens of thousands of clones, approximately 85% of them seen just once. Sequencing input: peripheral blood. The receptor set was obtained from a man aged 65 to 85 with acute or convalescent COVID-19. Each CDR3 is given with its conserved first and last residue. The D gene is left open where the match is weak. Where a row states a size, it is once, few, many or the class of an expanded clone; other rows omit it.

cdr3_nt | cdr3_aa | d_call | j_call | clone_size | v_call
TGTGCCTGGGGTACTACCTACGAGCAGTACTTC | CAWGTTYEQYF | NA | TRBJ2-7 | NA | TRBV30
TGTGCCAGCAGCCGAAGCGGAAGCACAGATACGCAGTATTTT | CASSRSGSTDTQYF | NA | TRBJ2-3 | NA | TRBV7-3
TGTGCCAGCAGTTTAGTGGGACAGGGGTATGGCTACACCTTC | CASSLVGQGYGYTF | TRBD1 | TRBJ1-2 | medium-sized | TRBV28
TGTGCCAGTAGTATAGTAGGGGGACAGCATGAGTACGAGCAGTACTTC | CASSIVGGQHEYEQYF | TRBD1 | TRBJ2-7 | NA | TRBV19
TGTGCCAGCAGCCCCGGGAGGCGTAACTATGGCTACACCTTC | CASSPGRRNYGYTF | NA | TRBJ1-2 | few | TRBV6-2/TRBV6-3
TGCGCCAGCAGCACGACAGGGGTTGGGACAGATACGCAGTATTTT | CASSTTGVGTDTQYF | TRBD1 | TRBJ2-3 | NA | TRBV5-1
TGCGCCAGCAGCTTAAGGACAGGGGACACCGGGGAGCTGTTTTTT | CASSLRTGDTGELFF | TRBD1 | TRBJ2-2 | NA | TRBV5-1
TGTGCCAGCAGTGAGACTAGCGGGCCCTACAATGAGCAGTTCTTC | CASSETSGPYNEQFF | TRBD2 | TRBJ2-1 | NA | TRBV28
TGTGCCATCAGTGATCAGCGGGGGGGCTTGGATACGCAGTATTTT | CAISDQRGGLDTQYF | TRBD2 | TRBJ2-3 | NA | TRBV10-3
TGTGCCAGTATCTCGGGGACAGGGCGTAATCAGCCCCAGCATTTT | CASISGTGRNQPQHF | TRBD1 | TRBJ1-5 | NA | TRBV19
TGTGCCAGCAGTCTGATCGTTCTGGCCGGGAGCGGCCAGCCCCAGCATTTT | CASSLIVLAGSGQPQHF | NA | TRBJ1-5 | NA | TRBV28
TGTGCCAGCAGCTTAGTCAGGGTTCCCGGGGAGCTGTTTTTT | CASSLVRVPGELFF | NA | TRBJ2-2 | NA | TRBV11-2
TGCAGCGTGAGGACTGACCGGGTCGGTGGCTACACCTTC | CSVRTDRVGGYTF | NA | TRBJ1-2 | few | TRBV29-1
TGTGCCTGGAGTGTACTTACTAGCCGGTTCTTC | CAWSVLTSRFF | NA | TRBJ2-1 | NA | TRBV30
TGTGCCAGCAGCTTACAGGGAACCCCCTACGAGCAGTACTTC | CASSLQGTPYEQYF | NA | TRBJ2-7 | once | TRBV9
TGTGCCACCTCTCTAGGCCCCTACGAGCAGTACTTC | CATSLGPYEQYF | NA | TRBJ2-7 | NA | TRBV28
TGTGCCAGCAGGCCCACGGACAGAATCACTGAAGCTTTCTTT | CASRPTDRITEAFF | NA | TRBJ1-1 | NA | TRBV6-5
TGTGCCTGGAGTCATTTAGCGGGAGGGAACACCGGGGAGCTGTTTTTT | CAWSHLAGGNTGELFF | TRBD2 | TRBJ2-2 | NA | TRBV30
TGCAGTGCTAGTGGCACTAGCGGGAGTGGTGTCGGGGAGCTGTTTTTT | CSASGTSGSGVGELFF | TRBD2 | TRBJ2-2 | NA | TRBV20-1
TGTGCCACAAGTGACAGGACTAGCACAGATACGCAGTATTTT | CATSDRTSTDTQYF | NA | TRBJ2-3 | NA | TRBV5-4
TGCGCCAGCAGCTTGGGCCGGACTAGCGGGGCCGCTAGCACAGATACGCAGTATTTT | CASSLGRTSGAASTDTQYF | TRBD2 | TRBJ2-3 | NA | TRBV5-1
TGTGCCAGCAGTCCCTTTCGGGGGGGCCGTTCCTACGAGCAGTACTTC | CASSPFRGGRSYEQYF | TRBD2 | TRBJ2-7 | NA | TRBV6-2/TRBV6-3
TGTGCCAGCAGCCAACGGACGGGAGGCTCAGATACGCAGTATTTT | CASSQRTGGSDTQYF | TRBD2 | TRBJ2-3 | few | TRBV6-1
TGCGCCAGCAGCTTGGTCCAGAACAATGAGCAGTTCTTC | CASSLVQNNEQFF | NA | TRBJ2-1 | NA | TRBV5-1
TGTGCCACCAGTGATTTGCTTCCCTCTGGGGCCAACGTCCTGACTTTC | CATSDLLPSGANVLTF | NA | TRBJ2-6 | NA | TRBV24-1
TGTGCCAGCAGAGCACAGACTAATGAAAAACTGTTTTTT | CASRAQTNEKLFF | NA | TRBJ1-4 | NA | TRBV28
TGTGCCAGCAGTTTCCGCGGGATCACAGATACGCAGTATTTT | CASSFRGITDTQYF | NA | TRBJ2-3 | NA | TRBV27
TGTGCCAGTCGGACAGGCAGCACAGATACGCAGTATTTT | CASRTGSTDTQYF | TRBD1 | TRBJ2-3 | NA | TRBV19
TGCGCCAGCAGCCCTGGGGGGATGGAGACCCAGTACTTC | CASSPGGMETQYF | NA | TRBJ2-5 | NA | TRBV5-1
TGTGCCAGCTCAACAGGGGTGGGTGAGCAGTTCTTC | CASSTGVGEQFF | TRBD1 | TRBJ2-1 | NA | TRBV18
TGTGCCAGCAGCCCTATAGGCGGTGGCAATAATTCACCCCTCCACTTT | CASSPIGGGNNSPLHF | NA | TRBJ1-6 | NA | TRBV3-1/TRBV3-2
TGTGCCATCAGGGCGGGGCCTAACACCGGGGAGCTGTTTTTT | CAIRAGPNTGELFF | NA | TRBJ2-2 | NA | TRBV10-3
TGTGCCAGCAGCCAAGAGGTGACCGGAGGGGATCGTCAGTATTTT | CASSQEVTGGDRQYF | NA | TRBJ2-3 | few | TRBV3-1/TRBV3-2
TGTGCCAGCAGTAAATTCGGACTGCCTACTAACTATGGCTACACCTTC | CASSKFGLPTNYGYTF | NA | TRBJ1-2 | NA | TRBV27
TGTGCCAGCAGCCAAGGACAGGGGTGCGAGCAGTACTTC | CASSQGQGCEQYF | TRBD1 | TRBJ2-7 | NA | TRBV3-1/TRBV3-2
TGTGCCAGCAGCGTAGGCCCTAGCGGGAGTGGCCATGAGCAGTTCTTC | CASSVGPSGSGHEQFF | TRBD2 | TRBJ2-1 | NA | TRBV9
TGTGCCAGCAGCTTCTCTGGGTCGGGCACCGGGGAGCTGTTTTTT | CASSFSGSGTGELFF | NA | TRBJ2-2 | NA | TRBV11-1
TGTGCCATCAGTGCGGGTCGGGATACTCAGCCCCAGCATTTT | CAISAGRDTQPQHF | NA | TRBJ1-5 | NA | TRBV10-3
TGTGCCTCGGGGGGGGCGGTGGGTGAGCAGTTCTTC | CASGGAVGEQFF | TRBD2 | TRBJ2-1 | NA | TRBV12-3/TRBV12-4
TGTGCCAGCAGCTACAGGGGGCCAGGTGAAAAACTGTTTTTT | CASSYRGPGEKLFF | TRBD1 | TRBJ1-4 | NA | TRBV5-8
TGTGCCAGCAGCCCCCTAACAGGGGAAGCCGGGGAGCTGTTTTTT | CASSPLTGEAGELFF | TRBD1 | TRBJ2-2 | NA | TRBV11-2
TGTGCCAGCACCATCCCGAGGGTTCACACTGAAGCTTTCTTT | CASTIPRVHTEAFF | NA | TRBJ1-1 | NA | TRBV28
TGTGCCAGCAGCTTAGCACCTCTAGGACGGGACAGGTCTCACTCTGGAAACACCATATATTTT | CASSLAPLGRDRSHSGNTIYF | TRBD1 | TRBJ1-3 | NA | TRBV7-2
TGTGCCAGCAGTCCCTCCTGGGAGGGTAGTATTGATGAGCAGTTCTTC | CASSPSWEGSIDEQFF | TRBD2 | TRBJ2-1 | NA | TRBV28
TGTGCCAGCAGAATATTCACCGGGGAGCTGTTTTTT | CASRIFTGELFF | NA | TRBJ2-2 | NA | TRBV12-3/TRBV12-4
TGCAGCGTTGATGGCGGGGGGGACGCCGAGCAGTACTTC | CSVDGGGDAEQYF | TRBD2 | TRBJ2-7 | NA | TRBV29-1
TGCGCCAGCAGCTTTACAGGGTCCTGGGACCAAGAGACCCAGTACTTC | CASSFTGSWDQETQYF | NA | TRBJ2-5 | once | TRBV5-1
TGTGCCAGCAGCCAAGGAGGAGAGACCCAGTACTTC | CASSQGGETQYF | NA | TRBJ2-5 | few | TRBV3-1/TRBV3-2
TGTGCCAGCAGCGGGCAGGGTACATCAAATGAGCAGTTCTTC | CASSGQGTSNEQFF | NA | TRBJ2-1 | NA | TRBV9
TGTGCCAGCAGCTGGGGCTCCGGCTATGGCTACACCTTC | CASSWGSGYGYTF | NA | TRBJ1-2 | NA | TRBV7-9
TGTGCCAGCAGGGCACAGGGAAGGCATCAGCCCCAGCATTTT | CASRAQGRHQPQHF | NA | TRBJ1-5 | few | TRBV6-5
TGTGCCAGCAGCTTAGTCGACAGCAACTATGGCTACACCTTC | CASSLVDSNYGYTF | NA | TRBJ1-2 | many | TRBV7-8
TGTGCCAGCAGCCAAGCCGGGGTCACTGAAGCTTTCTTT | CASSQAGVTEAFF | NA | TRBJ1-1 | NA | TRBV3-1/TRBV3-2
TGTGCCAGCAGTTCCGGGAATCCGGGAGGGTACGAGCAGTACTTC | CASSSGNPGGYEQYF | TRBD2 | TRBJ2-7 | NA | TRBV27
TGTGCCAGCAGCTTGGGTCTACCCAATGGCTACACCTTC | CASSLGLPNGYTF | NA | TRBJ1-2 | NA | TRBV5-4
TGCAGCGTTGAAGACGCCAGGGGAGTGGACGGGGAGCTGTTTTTT | CSVEDARGVDGELFF | NA | TRBJ2-2 | once | TRBV29-1
TGTGCCAGCACCTGGAAGGGCACAGTACGGGGGAACACTGAAGCTTTCTTT | CASTWKGTVRGNTEAFF | NA | TRBJ1-1 | NA | TRBV5-4
TGTGCCAGCAGTGAACAGGGGGGAGGCTTATTCCAGTATTTT | CASSEQGGGLFQYF | NA | TRBJ2-3 | NA | TRBV6-1
TGTGCCAGCAGTGAAGCGGGGGGGAATCAGCCCCAGCATTTT | CASSEAGGNQPQHF | NA | TRBJ1-5 | once | TRBV6-1